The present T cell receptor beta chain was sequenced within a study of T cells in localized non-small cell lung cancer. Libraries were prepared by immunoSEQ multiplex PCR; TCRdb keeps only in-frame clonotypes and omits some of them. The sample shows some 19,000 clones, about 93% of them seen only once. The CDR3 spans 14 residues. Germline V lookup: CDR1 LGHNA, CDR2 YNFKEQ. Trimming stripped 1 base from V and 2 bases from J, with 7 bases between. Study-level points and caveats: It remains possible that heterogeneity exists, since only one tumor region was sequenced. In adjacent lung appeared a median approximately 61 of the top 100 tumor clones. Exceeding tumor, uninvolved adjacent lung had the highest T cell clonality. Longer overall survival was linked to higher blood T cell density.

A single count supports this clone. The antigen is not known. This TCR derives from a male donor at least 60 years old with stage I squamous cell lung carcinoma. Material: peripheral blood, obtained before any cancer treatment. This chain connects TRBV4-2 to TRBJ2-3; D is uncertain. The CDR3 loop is CASSQGKPTDTQYF. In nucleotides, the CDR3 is TGTGCCAGCAGCCAAGGAAAGCCCACAGATACGCAGTATTTT.